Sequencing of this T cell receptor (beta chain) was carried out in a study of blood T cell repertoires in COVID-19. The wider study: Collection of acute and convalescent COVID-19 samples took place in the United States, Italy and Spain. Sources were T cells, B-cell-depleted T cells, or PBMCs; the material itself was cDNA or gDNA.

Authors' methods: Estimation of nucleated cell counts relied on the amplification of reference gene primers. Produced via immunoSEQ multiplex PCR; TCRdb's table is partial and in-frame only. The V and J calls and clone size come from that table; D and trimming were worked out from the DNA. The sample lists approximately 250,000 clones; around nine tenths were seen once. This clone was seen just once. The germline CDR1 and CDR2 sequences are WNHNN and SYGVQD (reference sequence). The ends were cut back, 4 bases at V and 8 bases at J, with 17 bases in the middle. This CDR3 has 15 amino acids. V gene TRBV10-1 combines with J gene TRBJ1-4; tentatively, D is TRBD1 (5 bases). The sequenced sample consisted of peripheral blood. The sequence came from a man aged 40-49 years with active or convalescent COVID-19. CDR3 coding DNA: TGCGCCAGCAGTGGGTGGAAACAGGTAGGCGAAAAACTGTTTTTT. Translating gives CASSGWKQVGEKLFF.